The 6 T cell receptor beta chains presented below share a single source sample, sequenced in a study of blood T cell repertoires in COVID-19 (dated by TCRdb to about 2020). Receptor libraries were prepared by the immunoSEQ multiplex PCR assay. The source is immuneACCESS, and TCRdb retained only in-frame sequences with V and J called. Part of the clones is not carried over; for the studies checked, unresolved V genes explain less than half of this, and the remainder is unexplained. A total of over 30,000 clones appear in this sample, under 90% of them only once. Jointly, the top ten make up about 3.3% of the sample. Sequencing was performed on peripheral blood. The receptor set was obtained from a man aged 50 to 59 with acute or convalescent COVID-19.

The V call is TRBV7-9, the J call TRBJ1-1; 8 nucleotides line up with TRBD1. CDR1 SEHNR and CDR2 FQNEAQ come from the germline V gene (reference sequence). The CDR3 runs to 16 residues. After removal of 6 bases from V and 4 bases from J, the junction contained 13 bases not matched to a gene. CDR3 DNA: TGTGCCAGCAGACAATACCAGGACAGGGAGGGCACTGAAGCTTTCTTT. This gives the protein CASRQYQDREGTEAFF.

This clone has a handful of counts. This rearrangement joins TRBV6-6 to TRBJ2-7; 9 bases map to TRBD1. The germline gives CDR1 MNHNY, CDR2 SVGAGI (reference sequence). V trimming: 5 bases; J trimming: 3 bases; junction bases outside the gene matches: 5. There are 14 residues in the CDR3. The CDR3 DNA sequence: TGTGCCAGCAGTGACCGGGACAGGGTCTACGAGCAGTACTTC. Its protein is CASSDRDRVYEQYF.

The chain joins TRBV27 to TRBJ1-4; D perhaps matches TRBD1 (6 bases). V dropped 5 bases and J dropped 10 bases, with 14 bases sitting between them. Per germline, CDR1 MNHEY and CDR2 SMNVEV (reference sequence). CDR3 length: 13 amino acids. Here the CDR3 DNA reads TGTGCCAGCAGTCCATCACAGGGTCGAAAACTGTTTTTT. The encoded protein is CASSPSQGRKLFF.

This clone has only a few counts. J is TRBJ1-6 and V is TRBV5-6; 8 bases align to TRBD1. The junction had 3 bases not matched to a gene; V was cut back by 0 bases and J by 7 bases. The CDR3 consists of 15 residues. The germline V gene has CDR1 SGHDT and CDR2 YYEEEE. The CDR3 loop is CASSLGTGRNSPLHF. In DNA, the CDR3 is TGTGCCAGCAGCTTGGGGACAGGGAGGAATTCACCCCTCCACTTT.

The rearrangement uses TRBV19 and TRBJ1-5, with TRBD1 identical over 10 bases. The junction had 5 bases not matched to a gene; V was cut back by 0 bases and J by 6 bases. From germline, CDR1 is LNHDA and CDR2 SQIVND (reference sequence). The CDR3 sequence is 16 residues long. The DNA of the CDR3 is TGTGCCAGTAGTATAGAGAGACAGGGGGCCGGTCAGCCCCAGCATTTT. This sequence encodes CASSIERQGAGQPQHF.

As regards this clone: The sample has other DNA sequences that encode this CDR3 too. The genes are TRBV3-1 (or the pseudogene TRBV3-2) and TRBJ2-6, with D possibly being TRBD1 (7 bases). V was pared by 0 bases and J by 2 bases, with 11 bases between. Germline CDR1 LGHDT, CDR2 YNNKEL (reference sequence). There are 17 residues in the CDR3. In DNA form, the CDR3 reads TGTGCCAGCAGCCAAGAGGAGGGGGCCACTGGGGCCAACGTCCTGACTTTC. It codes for CASSQEEGATGANVLTF.